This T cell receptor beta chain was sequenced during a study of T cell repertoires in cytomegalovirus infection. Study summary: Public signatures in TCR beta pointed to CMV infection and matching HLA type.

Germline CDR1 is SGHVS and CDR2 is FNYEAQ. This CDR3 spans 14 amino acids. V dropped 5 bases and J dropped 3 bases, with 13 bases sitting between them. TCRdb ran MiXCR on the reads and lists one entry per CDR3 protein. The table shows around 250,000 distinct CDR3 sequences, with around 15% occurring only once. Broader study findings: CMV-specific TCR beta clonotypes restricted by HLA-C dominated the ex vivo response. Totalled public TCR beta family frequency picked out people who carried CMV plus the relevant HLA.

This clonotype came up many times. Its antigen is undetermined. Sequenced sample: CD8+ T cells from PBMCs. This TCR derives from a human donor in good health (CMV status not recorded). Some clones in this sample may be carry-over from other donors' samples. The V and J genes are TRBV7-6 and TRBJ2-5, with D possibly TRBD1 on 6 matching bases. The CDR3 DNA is TGTGCCAGCAGCGCGAGGACAGCCAAAGAGACCCAGTACTTC. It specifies CASSARTAKETQYF. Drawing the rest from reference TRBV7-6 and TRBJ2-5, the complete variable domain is GAGVSQSPRYKVTKRGQDVALRCDPISGHVSLYWYRQALGQGPEFLTYFNYEAQQDKSGLPNDRFSAERPEGSISTLTIQRTEQRDSAMYRCASSARTAKETQYFGPGTRLLVL.